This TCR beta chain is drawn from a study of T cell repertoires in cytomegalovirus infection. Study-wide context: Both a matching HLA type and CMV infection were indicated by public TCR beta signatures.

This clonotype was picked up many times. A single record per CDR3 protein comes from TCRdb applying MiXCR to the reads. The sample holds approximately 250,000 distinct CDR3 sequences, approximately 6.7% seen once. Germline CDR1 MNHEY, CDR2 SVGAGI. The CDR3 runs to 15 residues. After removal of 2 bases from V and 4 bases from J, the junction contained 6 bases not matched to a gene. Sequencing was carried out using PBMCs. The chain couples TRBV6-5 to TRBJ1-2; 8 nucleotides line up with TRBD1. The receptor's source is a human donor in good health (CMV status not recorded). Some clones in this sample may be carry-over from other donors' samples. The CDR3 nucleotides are TGTGCCAGCAGTTACCAGGGGGCGATTGGCTATGGCTACACCTTC. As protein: CASSYQGAIGYGYTF.